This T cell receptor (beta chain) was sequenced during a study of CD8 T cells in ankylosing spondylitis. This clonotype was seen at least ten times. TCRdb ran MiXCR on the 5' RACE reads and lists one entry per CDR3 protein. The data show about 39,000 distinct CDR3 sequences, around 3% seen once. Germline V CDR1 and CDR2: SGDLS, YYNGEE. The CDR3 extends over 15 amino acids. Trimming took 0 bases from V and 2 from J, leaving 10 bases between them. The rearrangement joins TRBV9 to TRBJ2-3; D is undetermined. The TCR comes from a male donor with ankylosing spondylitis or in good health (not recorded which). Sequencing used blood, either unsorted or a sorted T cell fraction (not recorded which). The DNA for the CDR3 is TGTGCCAGCAGCGTAGAGGGCCAGCTCACAGATACGCAGTATTTT. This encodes CASSVEGQLTDTQYF.